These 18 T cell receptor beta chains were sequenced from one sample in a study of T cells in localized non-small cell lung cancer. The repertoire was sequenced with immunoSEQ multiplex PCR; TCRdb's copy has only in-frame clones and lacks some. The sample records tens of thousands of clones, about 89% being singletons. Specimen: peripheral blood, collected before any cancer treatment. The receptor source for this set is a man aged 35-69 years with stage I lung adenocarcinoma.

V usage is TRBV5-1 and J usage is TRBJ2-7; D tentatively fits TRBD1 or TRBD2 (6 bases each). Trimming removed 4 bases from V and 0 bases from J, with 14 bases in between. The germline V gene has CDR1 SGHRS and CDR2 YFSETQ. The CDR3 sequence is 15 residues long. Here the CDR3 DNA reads TGCGCCAGCAGCCTGGGGGGCGGGATCTCCTACGAGCAGTACTTC. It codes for CASSLGGGISYEQYF.

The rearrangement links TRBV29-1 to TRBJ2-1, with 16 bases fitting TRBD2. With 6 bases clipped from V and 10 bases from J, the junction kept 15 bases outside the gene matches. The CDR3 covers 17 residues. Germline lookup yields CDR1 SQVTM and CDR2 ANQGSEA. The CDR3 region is CSVAGTSGRGKAREQFF. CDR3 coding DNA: TGCAGCGTAGCTGGGACTAGCGGGAGGGGTAAGGCCAGAGAGCAGTTCTTC.

The CDR3 coding sequence is TGTGCCAGCAGTGGGGTAGATTTCTACGAGCAGTACTTC. This encodes CASSGVDFYEQYF. The chain links TRBV6-1 to TRBJ2-7; no definite D call. V shed 4 bases and J shed 3 bases, with 10 bases lying between them. Germline V gene lookup returns CDR1 MNHNS and CDR2 SASEGT. The CDR3 sequence is 13 residues long.

In nucleotides, the CDR3 is TGTGCCAGCAGCCCCGGACTAGCGGGGTGGGGTGAGCAGTTCTTC. It codes for CASSPGLAGWGEQFF. V is TRBV4-2 and J is TRBJ2-1, with 12 positions matching TRBD2. V lost 4 bases to trimming and J lost 9 bases; unmatched junction nucleotides: 7. Germline-derived CDR1 and CDR2 are LGHNA and YNFKEQ. The CDR3 has 15 residues.

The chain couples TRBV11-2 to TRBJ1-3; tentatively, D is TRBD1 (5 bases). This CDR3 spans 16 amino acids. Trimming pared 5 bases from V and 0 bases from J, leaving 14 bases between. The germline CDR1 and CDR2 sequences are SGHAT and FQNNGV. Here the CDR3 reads CASSPSQVPSGNTIYF. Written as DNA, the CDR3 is TGTGCCAGCAGCCCATCACAGGTGCCCTCTGGAAACACCATATATTTT. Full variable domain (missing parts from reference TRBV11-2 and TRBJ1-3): EAGVAQSPRYKIIEKRQSVAFWCNPISGHATLYWYQQILGQGPKLLIQFQNNGVVDDSQLPKDRFSAERLKGVDSTLKIQPAKLEDSAVYLCASSPSQVPSGNTIYFGEGSWLTVV.

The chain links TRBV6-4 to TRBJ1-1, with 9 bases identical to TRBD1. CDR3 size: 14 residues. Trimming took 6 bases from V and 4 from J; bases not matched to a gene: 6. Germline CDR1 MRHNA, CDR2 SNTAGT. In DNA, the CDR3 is TGTGCCAGCAGAGACACGGACAGGGGCACTGAAGCTTTCTTT. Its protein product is CASRDTDRGTEAFF.

CDR3 in DNA: TGCGCCAGCAGCCTGGAGAGCGGGCCGGGGTCCTACGAGCAGTACTTC. Amino acids: CASSLESGPGSYEQYF. V is TRBV5-1 and J is TRBJ2-7; a possible D gene is TRBD2 (6 bases). Germline V gene data show CDR1 as SGHRS and CDR2 as YFSETQ. Trimming shortened V by 4 bases and J by 1 base, and 18 bases separated the two germline ends. The CDR3 totals 16 residues.

CDR3 coding DNA: TGTGCCAGCAGCCCTACAGGGGGACGCGAGACCCAGTACTTC. Protein sequence: CASSPTGGRETQYF. The chain is built from TRBV7-9 and TRBJ2-5, with 8 bases matching TRBD1. Germline CDR1 is SEHNR and CDR2 is FQNEAQ (reference sequence). V was pared by 5 bases and J by 5 bases, with 7 bases of the junction left unmatched. CDR3 length equals 14 residues.

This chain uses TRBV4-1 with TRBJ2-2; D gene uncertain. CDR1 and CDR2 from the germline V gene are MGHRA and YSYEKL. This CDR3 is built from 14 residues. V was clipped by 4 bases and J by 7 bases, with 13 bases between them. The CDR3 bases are TGCGCCAGCAGCCGGCAGGACCAGCTCGGGGAGCTGTTTTTT. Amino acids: CASSRQDQLGELFF.

CDR3 in amino acids: CAINTGTRDRKTQYF. The DNA for the CDR3 is TGTGCCATCAACACCGGGACCAGGGATCGAAAGACCCAGTACTTC. The chain links TRBV10-3 to TRBJ2-5; perhaps D is TRBD1 or TRBD2 (5 bases each). V was shortened by 7 bases and J by 6 bases, with 21 bases between the two germline ends. CDR1 and CDR2 from the germline V gene are ENHRY and SYGVKD. This CDR3 has 15 residues.

This chain's CDR3 is CASSVGLAASEQYF. The CDR3 coding sequence is TGTGCCAGCAGTGTAGGACTAGCGGCTTCCGAGCAGTACTTC. The chain recombines TRBV2 with TRBJ2-7; 10 bases line up with TRBD2. This CDR3 region has 14 residues. The V and J ends lost 4 bases and 6 bases, in that order; junction bases with no gene match: 6. Germline V gene sequence: CDR1 SNHLY, CDR2 FYNNEI.

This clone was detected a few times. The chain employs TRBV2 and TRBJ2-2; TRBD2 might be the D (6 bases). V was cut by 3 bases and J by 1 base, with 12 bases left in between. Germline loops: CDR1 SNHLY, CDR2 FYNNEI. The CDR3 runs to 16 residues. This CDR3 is CASSDPSGGNTGELFF. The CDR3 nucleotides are TGTGCCAGCAGTGATCCCTCCGGGGGGAACACCGGGGAGCTGTTTTTT.

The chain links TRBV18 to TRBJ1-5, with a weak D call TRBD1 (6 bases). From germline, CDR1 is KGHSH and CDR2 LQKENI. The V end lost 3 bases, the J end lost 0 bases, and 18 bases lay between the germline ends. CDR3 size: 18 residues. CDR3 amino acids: CASSPAGVISISNQPQHF. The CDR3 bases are TGTGCCAGCTCACCGGCAGGGGTTATAAGCATTAGCAATCAGCCCCAGCATTTT.

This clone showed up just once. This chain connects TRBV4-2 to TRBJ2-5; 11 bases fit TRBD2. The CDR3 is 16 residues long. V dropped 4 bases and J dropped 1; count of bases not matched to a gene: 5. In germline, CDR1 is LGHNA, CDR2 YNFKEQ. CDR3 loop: CASSLRLAGSQETQYF. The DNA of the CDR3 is TGTGCCAGCAGCCTCCGACTAGCGGGATCCCAAGAGACCCAGTACTTC.

The CDR3 spells CASSEEVNQPQHF. The CDR3 nucleotides are TGTGCCAGCAGCGAGGAAGTAAATCAGCCCCAGCATTTT. The chain recombines TRBV11-2 with TRBJ1-5; D is undetermined. The CDR3 is made up of 13 amino acids. CDR1 is SGHAT and CDR2 is FQNNGV in the germline V gene. V gave up 5 bases and J gave up 4 bases, with 9 bases separating them.

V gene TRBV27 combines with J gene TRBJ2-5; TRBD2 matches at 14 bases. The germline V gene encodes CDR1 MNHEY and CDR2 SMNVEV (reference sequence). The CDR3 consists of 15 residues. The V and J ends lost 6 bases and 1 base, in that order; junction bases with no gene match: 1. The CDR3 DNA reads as TGTGCCAGCAGCGGGACTAGCGGGAGCCAAGAGACCCAGTACTTC. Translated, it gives CASSGTSGSQETQYF.

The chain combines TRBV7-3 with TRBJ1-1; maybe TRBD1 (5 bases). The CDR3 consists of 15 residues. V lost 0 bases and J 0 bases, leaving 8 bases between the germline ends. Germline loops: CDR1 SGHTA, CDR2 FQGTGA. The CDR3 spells CASSLTGLLNTEAFF. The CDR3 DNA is TGTGCCAGCAGCTTAACGGGACTGCTGAACACTGAAGCTTTCTTT.

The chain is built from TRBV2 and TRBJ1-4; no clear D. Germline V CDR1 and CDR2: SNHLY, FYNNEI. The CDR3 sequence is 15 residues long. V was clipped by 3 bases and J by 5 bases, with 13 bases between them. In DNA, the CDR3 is TGTGCCAGCAGTGAGCAGCTTCTGGGAAATGAAAAACTGTTTTTT. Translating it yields CASSEQLLGNEKLFF.